This is a list of T cell receptor beta chains from one sample in a study of Ad26.COV2.S vaccination and SARS-CoV-2 variants. The method was immunoSEQ multiplex PCR; TCRdb's version includes in-frame clones alone and lacks a portion of them. In the table there are about 400,000 clones, 75% to 90% of which are singletons. Here the sequenced sample was peripheral blood, taken in a trial of Ad26.COV2.S vaccine versus placebo. These receptor sequences come from a person between 18 and 60 years old who received the Ad26.COV2.S COVID-19 vaccine or a placebo. CDR3s include the opening cysteine and the closing phenylalanine or tryptophan. A D gene is named only where the DNA matches it firmly. The size of a clone is reported for some rows only, either as once, few or many, or as a class for expanded clones.

J gene: TRBJ1-1; clone size: -; V gene: TRBV4-2; D gene: -; CDR3 protein: CASSELGNGTEAFF; CDR3 DNA: TGTGCCAGCAGCGAACTGGGGAATGGGACTGAAGCTTTCTTT
J gene: TRBJ1-3; clone size: -; V gene: TRBV5-4; D gene: -; CDR3 protein: CASGGVGGNTIYF; CDR3 DNA: TGTGCCAGCGGGGGAGTTGGCGGAAACACCATATATTTT
J gene: TRBJ1-5; clone size: -; V gene: TRBV6-6; D gene: -; CDR3 protein: CASSYSRARSNQPQHF; CDR3 DNA: TGTGCCAGCAGTTACTCCCGGGCCCGTAGCAATCAGCCCCAGCATTTT
J gene: TRBJ2-3; clone size: -; V gene: TRBV19; D gene: -; CDR3 protein: CASTNGAGADTQYF; CDR3 DNA: TGTGCCAGTACCAATGGGGCCGGCGCAGATACGCAGTATTTT
J gene: TRBJ1-1; clone size: -; V gene: TRBV10-3; D gene: TRBD1; CDR3 protein: CAISESLPQRTGKNTEAFF; CDR3 DNA: TGTGCCATCAGTGAGTCACTTCCCCAGCGGACAGGCAAGAACACTGAAGCTTTCTTT
J gene: TRBJ2-7; clone size: -; V gene: TRBV6-5; D gene: -; CDR3 protein: CASSIRGNYEQYF; CDR3 DNA: TGTGCCAGCAGTATTAGAGGGAACTACGAGCAGTACTTC
J gene: TRBJ2-3; clone size: -; V gene: TRBV3-1/TRBV3-2; D gene: -; CDR3 protein: CASSQDSRGGDTQYF; CDR3 DNA: TGTGCCAGCAGCCAAGATTCCAGGGGGGGTGATACGCAGTATTTT
J gene: TRBJ1-2; clone size: -; V gene: TRBV27; D gene: -; CDR3 protein: CASSLSTGSGYTF; CDR3 DNA: TGTGCCAGCAGTCTGTCTACAGGGAGTGGCTACACCTTC
J gene: TRBJ1-1; clone size: -; V gene: TRBV7-2; D gene: -; CDR3 protein: CASSLGQENTEAFF; CDR3 DNA: TGTGCCAGCAGCTTAGGACAGGAGAACACTGAAGCTTTCTTT
J gene: TRBJ2-7; clone size: few; V gene: TRBV5-6; D gene: -; CDR3 protein: CASSFGQLNEQYF; CDR3 DNA: TGTGCCAGCAGCTTTGGACAGTTAAACGAGCAGTACTTC
J gene: TRBJ1-4; clone size: once; V gene: TRBV15; D gene: -; CDR3 protein: CATTIGNTIINEKLFF; CDR3 DNA: TGTGCCACCACAATAGGAAACACTATAATTAATGAAAAACTGTTTTTT
J gene: TRBJ1-1; clone size: -; V gene: TRBV11-2; D gene: TRBD1; CDR3 protein: CASSRTGFEAFF; CDR3 DNA: TGTGCCAGCAGCCGGACAGGTTTTGAAGCTTTCTTT
J gene: TRBJ2-4; clone size: -; V gene: TRBV19; D gene: -; CDR3 protein: CASSTGDLGPAKNIQYF; CDR3 DNA: TGTGCCAGTAGTACCGGGGACCTGGGTCCAGCCAAAAACATTCAGTACTTC
J gene: TRBJ2-6; clone size: -; V gene: TRBV2; D gene: TRBD1; CDR3 protein: CAISPRTGGSGANVLTF; CDR3 DNA: TGTGCCATCTCCCCCCGGACAGGGGGTTCTGGGGCCAACGTCCTGACTTTC
J gene: TRBJ2-7; clone size: -; V gene: TRBV12-3/TRBV12-4; D gene: -; CDR3 protein: CASSIGGLYEQYF; CDR3 DNA: TGTGCCAGCAGCATCGGCGGGTTGTACGAGCAGTACTTC
J gene: TRBJ2-1; clone size: once; V gene: TRBV5-6; D gene: -; CDR3 protein: CASSSWTLYNEQFF; CDR3 DNA: TGTGCCAGCAGCTCCTGGACACTTTACAATGAGCAGTTCTTC
J gene: TRBJ2-5; clone size: -; V gene: TRBV7-2; D gene: -; CDR3 protein: CASSLAGKSETQYF; CDR3 DNA: TGTGCCAGCAGCTTAGCGGGGAAATCAGAGACCCAGTACTTC
J gene: TRBJ2-3; clone size: -; V gene: TRBV7-2; D gene: TRBD2; CDR3 protein: CASSPGLAGAGGGDTQYF; CDR3 DNA: TGTGCCAGCAGCCCTGGACTAGCGGGGGCCGGGGGGGGAGATACGCAGTATTTT
J gene: TRBJ1-5; clone size: -; V gene: TRBV6-6; D gene: -; CDR3 protein: CASSYDRNQPQHF; CDR3 DNA: TGTGCCAGCAGTTACGACAGGAATCAGCCCCAGCATTTT
J gene: TRBJ1-1; clone size: few; V gene: TRBV30; D gene: -; CDR3 protein: CAWQRLNTEAFF; CDR3 DNA: TGTGCCTGGCAGAGACTCAACACTGAAGCTTTCTTT
J gene: TRBJ2-7; clone size: -; V gene: TRBV20-1; D gene: -; CDR3 protein: CSASYTRTASSYEQYF; CDR3 DNA: TGCAGTGCTAGTTATACACGGACAGCCAGCTCCTACGAGCAGTACTTC
J gene: TRBJ2-2; clone size: -; V gene: TRBV19; D gene: -; CDR3 protein: CASRGTVNTGELFF; CDR3 DNA: TGTGCCAGCCGGGGGACAGTCAACACCGGGGAGCTGTTTTTT
J gene: TRBJ1-1; clone size: -; V gene: TRBV7-9; D gene: -; CDR3 protein: CASTDPDAEAFF; CDR3 DNA: TGTGCCAGCACCGACCCGGACGCTGAAGCTTTCTTT
J gene: TRBJ1-1; clone size: -; V gene: TRBV7-9; D gene: TRBD1; CDR3 protein: CASSLTGGLRAAFF; CDR3 DNA: TGTGCCAGCAGCTTAACAGGGGGGCTACGGGCAGCTTTCTTT
J gene: TRBJ2-7; clone size: -; V gene: TRBV12-3/TRBV12-4; D gene: TRBD2; CDR3 protein: CASSLTSGGEQYF; CDR3 DNA: TGTGCCAGCAGTTTAACTAGCGGGGGGGAGCAGTACTTC
J gene: TRBJ2-5; clone size: -; V gene: TRBV27; D gene: -; CDR3 protein: CASSAGTEETQYF; CDR3 DNA: TGTGCCAGCAGCGCCGGGACTGAAGAGACCCAGTACTTC